This TCR beta chain was sequenced in a study of shared clonotypes between healthy human individuals (dated by TCRdb to the early 2020s). Broadly, across the study: The cohort included three men and two women between 18 and 49 years of age. Per donor, three plates each were used for CD4 naive and CD4 memory, two for CD8 naive, and one for CD8 memory. To estimate repertoire size and how much clonotype sharing occurs between individuals, the study deeply sequenced the blood TCR repertoires of a handful of healthy adults. To increase sequencing depth and limit assay-specific biases, TCR repertoire library preparation and sequencing were carried out by different laboratories using diverse techniques. Each donor's leukapheresis produced roughly between roughly 0.85 and 10 billion PBMCs.

The donors were healthy, HIV-negative adults with no recently reported acute infections or vaccinations. Every donor was a Caucasian adult living in Nashville, Tennessee, USA. CD4+ T cells were enriched through magnetic negative selection, after which naive cells were positively selected on CD45RA and the remaining negative fraction served as the memory subset. After blood collection by leukapheresis, PBMCs were isolated using Ficoll-Histopaque density gradient centrifugation and then cryopreserved in the vapor phase of liquid nitrogen. Analytical flow cytometry was used to check the purity and quantity of each magnetically sorted T cell population. Genomic DNA was isolated from every sorted fraction and measured by UV absorbance on a Nanodrop 2000c. TCR CDR3 regions were amplified from genomic DNA by multiplex PCR using the deep immunoSEQ assay. Genomic DNA extracted from each cell subset was distributed evenly over all wells of several immunoSEQ 96-well plates, and each plate served as one replicate. For sorted subsets, 200 to 250 ng of genomic DNA, equivalent to 25,000 to 30,000 T cell genomes, went into each replicate PCR. The purified libraries were quantified using a Qubit 3.0 fluorometer, sized with a Bioanalyzer 2100, and then quantified again using the KAPA Library Quantification kit. Every immunoSEQ 96-well plate was sequenced on a dedicated single-read 150-cycle Illumina NextSeq 550 flow cell. The authors processed their data as follows. Because only junctional sequences without quality scores were contained in the immunoSEQ output, filtering matching that applied to full-length reads could not be performed. Sequences were annotated with PyIR, a Python wrapper for IgBLAST v1.9, using IMGT germline references to assign V/J genes and CDR3. Any read was removed if the V/J assignment was weak (E-value above 1e-6), the CDR3 was missing, or the read contained stop codons, out-of-frame junctions, or ambiguous translated residues. A V3J clonotype was defined by an identical inferred V gene, J gene, and CDR3 amino acid sequence. Percentage overlap between repertoires was calculated by dividing the number of shared unique clonotypes by the size of the smaller repertoire. Three approaches were used to assess repertoire richness: RTK rarefaction, the Chao1 estimator, and Recon v2.1 estimates of unobserved clonotypes. For all TCRbeta clonotypes obtained by the gDNA method from a handful of donors, generation probabilities were computed with OLGA. Not all clones reach the TCRdb copy of this immuneACCESS table, which keeps in-frame sequences only. Checked studies attribute under half of the gap to unresolved V genes and leave the rest unexplained. V and J calls and clone size are copied from that table; D and trimming were computed from the DNA. This sample lists hundreds of thousands of clones; around 72% were detected once. The ten top clones hold 1.8% of the sample.

Results the study describes overall, beyond this receptor: Even with the large sequencing depth, rarefaction of the sorted-subset datasets indicated that sequencing was incomplete. Because the study included only a small number of donors, the genetic and exposure-history diversity represented was limited. Compared with non-shared clonotypes, the clonotypes found in all four sorted-subset donors had higher generation probabilities. Naive subsets generally had larger estimated clonotype richness than memory subsets. Sampling was restricted to blood, and TCR repertoires in tissue are likely to differ from TCR repertoires in blood. About 5% of naive CD4, 3.5% of naive CD8, approximately 2% of memory CD4, and roughly 0.4% of memory CD8 clonotypes were shared across several donors. Pairwise subsampling indicated that sequencing depth was expected to affect the degree of clonotype sharing among donors.

Its CDR3 holds 17 amino acids, cysteine through phenylalanine. The CDR3 DNA has 51 bases and is translated from base 1. Points on this clone: The antigen this receptor binds is unknown. The sample holds no much larger clone one base away, and base qualities are not on file.

The sequence was obtained from a woman in her twenties or thirties in good health. In this chain, TRBV21-1 is recombined with TRBJ1-4. TRBV21-1 is recorded as a pseudogene. Sequencing input: memory CD4+ T cells sorted from blood. The meaning of the sample's cell subset or site label: CD45RA-negative fraction. The CDR3 loop reads CASSKAGVIATNEKLFF. In nucleotides, the sequence is TGTGCCAGCAGCAAAGCGGGAGTTATTGCAACTAATGAAAAACTGTTTTTT.